The 25 T cell receptor beta chains listed next were all sequenced from one sample in a study of cytomegalovirus exposure and HLA in healthy donors. A multiplex PCR was run with 60 Vbeta primers and 13 Jbeta primers. Sequenced by immunoSEQ multiplex PCR; TCRdb stores in-frame clones only, minus some. The sample's table shows under 100,000 clones. The sample was PBMCs. Receptor source: a woman aged 30 to 39 in good health and CMV-seronegative.

V gene TRBV7-6 combines with J gene TRBJ1-1; D unclear. V was pared by 7 bases and J by 1 base, with 7 bases between. CDR1 is SGHVS and CDR2 is FNYEAQ in the germline V gene. The CDR3 covers 12 residues. The CDR3 bases are TGTGCCAGCACACAGAGGAACACTGAAGCTTTCTTT. Amino acids: CASTQRNTEAFF.

V is TRBV27 and J is TRBJ2-3; tentatively, D is TRBD2 (5 bases). The CDR3 totals 13 residues. Trimming left V 4 bases short and J 8 bases short, with 13 bases between. The V gene's germline CDR1 is MNHEY and CDR2 SMNVEV (reference sequence). The CDR3 sequence: CASSYTLAITQYF. CDR3 nucleotides: TGTGCCAGCAGTTATACCCTAGCTATTACGCAGTATTTT.

The chain uses TRBV28 and TRBJ1-5, with D perhaps TRBD1 (6 bases). Germline CDR1 MDHEN, CDR2 SYDVKM. V lost 2 bases to trimming and J lost 6 bases, with 14 bases between them. The CDR3 extends over 15 amino acids. CDR3 sequence: CASSLPTGWSQPQHF. CDR3 DNA sequence: TGTGCCAGCAGTTTACCTACAGGGTGGAGTCAGCCCCAGCATTTT.

This chain connects TRBV6-5 to TRBJ1-6, with D perhaps TRBD1 (6 bases). This CDR3 has 15 amino acids. The germline V gene has CDR1 MNHEY and CDR2 SVGAGI. Deletions cut 6 bases from V and 5 bases from J, with 14 bases between. The CDR3, as DNA: TGTGCCAGCAGCCTTGGGACACGGAATAATTCACCCCTCCACTTT. Its protein is CASSLGTRNNSPLHF.

This rearrangement joins TRBV7-9 to TRBJ1-1, with unresolved D. Trimming took 2 bases from V and 1 from J, leaving 14 bases between them. The CDR3 is 16 amino acids. Germline values: CDR1 SEHNR, CDR2 FQNEAQ (reference sequence). CDR3 sequence reads: CASSLPPGRANTEAFF. The CDR3 DNA reads TGTGCCAGCAGCTTACCCCCGGGGAGGGCGAACACTGAAGCTTTCTTT.

The V gene is TRBV5-1, the J gene TRBJ2-7; 7 nucleotides line up with TRBD1. Germline-derived CDR1 and CDR2 are SGHRS and YFSETQ. This CDR3 contains 14 residues. V was pared by 4 bases and J by 6 bases, with 10 bases of the junction left unmatched. CDR3 loop: CASSLSGQDSEQYF. CDR3 nucleotides: TGCGCCAGCAGCCTGAGTGGACAGGACTCCGAGCAGTACTTC.

J is TRBJ1-4 and V is TRBV7-9; TRBD1 aligns across 7 bases. V was pared by 5 bases and J by 7 bases, with 7 bases of the junction left unmatched. CDR1 is SEHNR and CDR2 is FQNEAQ in the germline V gene (reference sequence). This CDR3 region has 14 residues. CDR3 residues: CASSPDRASEKLFF. CDR3 DNA: TGTGCCAGCAGCCCCGACAGGGCCAGTGAAAAACTGTTTTTT.

This chain joins TRBV2 and TRBJ2-1; perhaps TRBD2 as D (5 bases). The V end was cut by 5 bases, the J end by 6 bases, with 11 bases between. Germline V gives CDR1 SNHLY, CDR2 FYNNEI. The CDR3 has 13 residues. The CDR3 sequence: CASSLGGGNEQFF. The CDR3 nucleotides are TGTGCCAGCAGTCTCGGAGGCGGCAATGAGCAGTTCTTC.

The CDR3 bases are TGCGCCAGCACCACAGTCTACAATGAGCAGTTCTTC. This translates into CASTTVYNEQFF. This chain joins TRBV5-1 and TRBJ2-1; D is undetermined. Per germline, CDR1 SGHRS and CDR2 YFSETQ. CDR3 length equals 12 residues. V lost 6 bases and J lost 3, with 7 bases in between. The full variable domain, in which reference TRBV5-1 and TRBJ2-1 provide the parts outside the CDR3, is KAGVTQTPRYLIKTRGQQVTLSCSPISGHRSVSWYQQTPGQGLQFLFEYFSETQRNKGNFPGRFSGRQFSNSRSEMNVSTLELGDSALYLCASTTVYNEQFFGPGTRLTVL.

The rearrangement uses TRBV7-6 and TRBJ1-1, with D tentatively TRBD1 (5 bases). Germline V gene data show CDR1 as SGHVS and CDR2 as FNYEAQ. The germline V and J ends were trimmed by 5 bases and 3 bases, with 22 bases remaining between them. CDR3 length: 17 residues. The CDR3 loop is CASSLRGEAPGDTEAFF. DNA for the CDR3: TGTGCCAGCAGCCTCCGGGGGGAGGCCCCGGGGGACACTGAAGCTTTCTTT.

This chain links TRBV28 with TRBJ1-2; TRBD1 is a possible D gene (5 bases). The length of the CDR3 is 15 residues. The ends were cut back, 6 bases at V and 3 bases at J, with 17 bases in the middle. The germline gives CDR1 MDHEN, CDR2 SYDVKM. CDR3 coding DNA: TGTGCCAGCAGCCAAATAGACGGGGGGGACTATGGCTACACCTTC. Translating it yields CASSQIDGGDYGYTF.

CDR3 coding DNA: TGTGCCAGCAGCTTAGGCTCAGCGAATGGCTACACCTTC. Protein sequence: CASSLGSANGYTF. The gene calls are TRBV7-9 and TRBJ1-2; D is unclear. With 1 base removed from V and 6 bases from J, the gap between germline ends came to 9 bases. Per the germline V gene, CDR1 is SEHNR and CDR2 is FQNEAQ (reference sequence). This CDR3 has 13 residues.

The V and J genes are TRBV7-8 and TRBJ1-5, with TRBD1 matching 8 bases. Unmatched junction bases numbered 8, after V lost 5 bases and J lost 5 bases. The CDR3 sequence is 15 residues long. CDR1 SGHVS and CDR2 FQNEAQ come from the germline V gene. The CDR3 DNA is TGTGCCAGCAGCGTCCGGGACAGGAGAGATCAGCCCCAGCATTTT. It specifies CASSVRDRRDQPQHF.

The V and J genes are TRBV4-1 and TRBJ2-7; 10 positions match TRBD1. The CDR3 consists of 20 residues. Germline loops: CDR1 MGHRA, CDR2 YSYEKL. V was clipped by 3 bases and J by 2 bases; unmatched bases: 19. CDR3 coding DNA: TGCGCCAGCAGCCAGGACGCCCCGGGACAGGGGCGAATGGGAACCTACGAGCAGTACTTC. As protein: CASSQDAPGQGRMGTYEQYF.

V is TRBV15 and J is TRBJ2-5, with 7 bases matching TRBD2. Germline V gene data show CDR1 as LNHNV and CDR2 as YYDKDF (reference sequence). The trim removed 1 base at V and 5 bases at J, leaving 4 bases unmatched. CDR3 length: 14 residues. CDR3 protein: CATSRGLALETQYF. DNA of the CDR3: TGTGCCACCAGCAGAGGACTAGCACTGGAGACCCAGTACTTC.

V usage is TRBV4-2 and J usage is TRBJ2-1; TRBD2 aligns across 7 bases. CDR1 and CDR2 (germline): LGHNA, YNFKEQ. The junction had 8 bases not matched to a gene; V was cut back by 5 bases and J by 1 base. This CDR3 has 16 residues. In DNA, the CDR3 is TGTGCCAGCAGCTCCCTCCCCGGGAGGTCCTACAATGAGCAGTTCTTC. Translating gives CASSSLPGRSYNEQFF.

V is TRBV16 and J is TRBJ2-1, with D perhaps matching TRBD2 (5 bases). V lost 7 bases and J lost 0, with 16 bases in between. Germline CDR1 and CDR2: KGHSY and FQNENV. This CDR3 comprises 16 residues. The CDR3 sequence is CASIGDGESSYNEQFF. CDR3 sequence (DNA): TGTGCCAGCATCGGCGACGGGGAGAGCTCCTACAATGAGCAGTTCTTC. The variable domain in full, with the rest retrieved from reference TRBV16 and TRBJ2-1, is GEEVAQTPKHLVRGEGQKAKLYCAPIKGHSYVFWYQQVLKNEFKFLISFQNENVFDETGMPKERFSAKCLPNSPCSLEIQATKLEDSAVYFCASIGDGESSYNEQFFGPGTRLTVL.

The chain couples TRBV28 to TRBJ1-1; 7 bases are shared with TRBD1. Germline V lookup: CDR1 MDHEN, CDR2 SYDVKM. Trimming removed 6 bases from V and 5 bases from J; junction bases left unmatched: 9. The CDR3 loop spans 14 amino acids. The CDR3 here is CASRFSRGWTEAFF. Written as DNA, the CDR3 is TGTGCCAGCAGATTCAGCAGGGGGTGGACTGAAGCTTTCTTT. Full variable domain (remainder filled in from reference TRBV28 and TRBJ1-1): DVKVTQSSRYLVKRTGEKVFLECVQDMDHENMFWYRQDPGLGLRLIYFSYDVKMKEKGDIPEGYSVSREKKERFSLILESASTNQTSMYLCASRFSRGWTEAFFGQGTRLTVV.

The gene calls are TRBV28 and TRBJ2-1; TRBD1 aligns across 8 bases. This CDR3 is 15 amino acids long. Looked up from germline, CDR1 is MDHEN and CDR2 is SYDVKM. Trimming at V came to 6 bases and at J to 8 bases, leaving 12 bases not matched to a gene. Here the CDR3 DNA reads TGTGCCAGCAGCCCGGACAGGGTTGTAGTAGATGAGCAGTTCTTC. This sequence encodes CASSPDRVVVDEQFF.

The J gene is TRBJ2-5, the V gene TRBV7-2; 9 nucleotides line up with TRBD2. The germline V gene has CDR1 SGHTA and CDR2 FQGNSA. Trimming took 4 bases from V and 4 from J; bases not matched to a gene: 7. The length of the CDR3 is 15 residues. The CDR3 sequence is CASSSGLATAETQYF. The CDR3 DNA follows: TGTGCCAGCAGCTCGGGACTAGCCACGGCAGAGACCCAGTACTTC.

The V and J genes are TRBV7-2 and TRBJ2-7, with a tentative D call TRBD2 (6 bases). Trimming took off 3 bases at V and 6 bases at J, with 24 bases between the two ends. The CDR3 runs to 17 residues. Germline V gene data show CDR1 as SGHTA and CDR2 as FQGNSA. The CDR3 region has the DNA TGTGCCAGCAGCTTCGACGGCCTAGCGAGAATATCGAGCGAGCAGTACTTC. Translation: CASSFDGLARISSEQYF.

The rearrangement uses TRBV5-1 and TRBJ1-1; D is possibly TRBD1 (6 bases). With 2 bases removed from V and 0 bases from J, the gap between germline ends came to 11 bases. CDR1 and CDR2 (germline): SGHRS, YFSETQ. This CDR3 spans 15 amino acids. CDR3 protein: CASSLSGVLNTEAFF. Here the CDR3 DNA reads TGCGCCAGCAGCTTATCAGGGGTTCTGAACACTGAAGCTTTCTTT.

The chain joins TRBV18 to TRBJ1-2; 7 positions match TRBD1. Germline V lookup: CDR1 KGHSH, CDR2 LQKENI. With 3 bases clipped from V and 8 bases from J, the junction kept 9 bases outside the gene matches. The CDR3 runs 14 residues. This CDR3 is CASSPSTGDAGYTF. DNA for the CDR3: TGTGCCAGCTCACCGTCTACAGGGGACGCAGGCTACACCTTC. Full variable domain (rest looked up from reference TRBV18 and TRBJ1-2): NAGVMQNPRHLVRRRGQEARLRCSPMKGHSHVYWYRQLPEEGLKFMVYLQKENIIDESGMPKERFSAEFPKEGPSILRIQQVVRGDSAAYFCASSPSTGDAGYTFGSGTRLTVV.

This chain links TRBV7-2 with TRBJ2-1; 9 positions match TRBD2. The germline gives CDR1 SGHTA, CDR2 FQGNSA. With 5 bases clipped from V and 6 bases from J, the junction kept 8 bases outside the gene matches. This CDR3 has 15 amino acids. CDR3 nucleotide sequence: TGTGCCAGCAGCCGCGGGACTAGCCGCATCAATGAGCAGTTCTTC. This sequence encodes CASSRGTSRINEQFF.

CDR3 sequence (DNA): TGTGCCAGCAGCGCCAACCAGCTAGCGGGAGAGACCTACGAGCAGTACTTC. Translation gives CASSANQLAGETYEQYF. V is TRBV9 and J is TRBJ2-7; 10 bases agree with TRBD2. V shed 3 bases and J 2 bases; nucleotides not matched to a gene: 11. Germline loops: CDR1 SGDLS, CDR2 YYNGEE. This CDR3 comprises 17 residues.